This entry is about one T cell receptor (beta chain). The data originate from a study of patients and donors after allogeneic stem cell transplantation. TCRdb processed the RT-PCR reads anew with MiXCR; each CDR3 protein has one entry. Counted here are about 960,000 distinct CDR3 sequences, approximately 18% occurring once; the ten biggest clones make up around 6%. Sequencing was carried out using blood, either unsorted or a sorted T cell fraction (not recorded which). The receptor was derived from a human donor who was either an allogeneic HSCT recipient or a stem cell or donor lymphocyte infusion donor (not recorded which). It is not recorded whose cells these are; they may come from a transplant donor.

CDR3: CASSSRGEAFF. In DNA form, the CDR3 reads TGTGCCAGCAGTTCCCGGGGGGAGGCGTTCTTC. V usage is TRBV28 and J usage is TRBJ2-1, with 7 bases identical to TRBD2. Unmatched junction bases numbered 6, after V lost 4 bases and J lost 15 bases. This CDR3 region has 11 residues. The germline CDR1 and CDR2 sequences are MDHEN and SYDVKM. The full variable domain, completed using reference TRBV28 and TRBJ2-1, is DVKVTQSSRYLVKRTGEKVFLECVQDMDHENMFWYRQDPGLGLRLIYFSYDVKMKEKGDIPEGYSVSREKKERFSLILESASTNQTSMYLCASSSRGEAFFGPGTRLTVL.